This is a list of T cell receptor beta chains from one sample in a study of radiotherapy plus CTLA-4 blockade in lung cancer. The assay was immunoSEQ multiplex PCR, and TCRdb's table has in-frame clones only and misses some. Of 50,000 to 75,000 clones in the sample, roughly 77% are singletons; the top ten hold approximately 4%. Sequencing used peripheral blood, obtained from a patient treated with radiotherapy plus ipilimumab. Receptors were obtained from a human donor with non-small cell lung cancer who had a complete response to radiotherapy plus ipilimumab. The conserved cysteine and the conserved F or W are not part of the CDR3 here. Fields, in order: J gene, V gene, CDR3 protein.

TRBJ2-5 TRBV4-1 ASSQDLRGAEETQY
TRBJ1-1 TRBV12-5 ASAKDRGETEAF
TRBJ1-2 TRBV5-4 ASSYMDGGYGYT
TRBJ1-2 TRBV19 ASSIPGTGATRGYGYT
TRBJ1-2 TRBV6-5 ASSRQGFYGYT
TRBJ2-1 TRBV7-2 AGDRGGSGQF
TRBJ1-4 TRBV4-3 ASSQDLPTGFNEKLF
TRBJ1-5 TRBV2 ASSVIGQPQH
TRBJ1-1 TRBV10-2 ASARQEDTEAF
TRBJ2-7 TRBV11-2 ASRGRSYEQY
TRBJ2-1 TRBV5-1 ASSLQRGFDEQF
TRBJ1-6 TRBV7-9 ASTTTGANNSPLH
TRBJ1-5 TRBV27 ASSLLSGTGSQPQH
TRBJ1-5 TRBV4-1 ASSPGRGYQPQH
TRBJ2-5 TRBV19 ATKETSYRETQY
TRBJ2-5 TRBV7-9 ASSFNLETQY
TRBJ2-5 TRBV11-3 ASSLGGGYQETQY
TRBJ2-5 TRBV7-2 ASSRQGRFQETQY
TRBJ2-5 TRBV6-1 ASSSGREVETQY
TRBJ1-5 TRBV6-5 ASRTGGRDQPQH
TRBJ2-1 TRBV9 ASSPLRSSYNEQF
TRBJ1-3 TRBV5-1 ASRKEPQGANTIY
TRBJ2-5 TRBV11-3 ASSPPGTSLETQY
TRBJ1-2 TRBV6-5 ASSSASGRRWNGYT
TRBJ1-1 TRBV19 ASSKGADTEAF
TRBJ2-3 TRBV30 AWSGGQSTDTQY
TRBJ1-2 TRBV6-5 ASRGQLKYGYT
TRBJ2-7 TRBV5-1 ASTPAPGQIYEQY
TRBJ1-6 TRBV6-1 ASSGTDNSPLH
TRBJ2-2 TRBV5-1 ASRPAHTGELF
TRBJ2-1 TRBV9 ASSVDPQRPESSYNEQF